This is a list of T cell receptor beta chains from one sample in a study of blood T cell repertoires in COVID-19. TCRdb keeps only in-frame clones here, not all; method: immunoSEQ multiplex PCR. The sample consists of fewer than 250,000 clones, approximately 90% of them appearing once. Source material: PBMCs or T cells enriched from blood (not recorded which). The receptors were sampled from a woman aged 30 to 39 with acute COVID-19. The CDR3 runs from the conserved cysteine through the conserved F or W. D genes are given only for firm matches. Some rows have no size entry. The others give once, few or many, or a class for an expanded clone.

j_call: TRBJ1-5; v_call: TRBV21-1; d_call: NA; clone_size: NA; cdr3_nt: TGTGCCAGCAGCATGGCAGGGGGCAATCAGCCCCAGCATTTT; cdr3_aa: CASSMAGGNQPQHF
j_call: TRBJ2-7; v_call: TRBV18; d_call: NA; clone_size: few; cdr3_nt: TGTGCCAGCTCGGGGGGGCGGTACGAGCAGTACTTC; cdr3_aa: CASSGGRYEQYF
j_call: TRBJ1-1; v_call: TRBV7-6; d_call: NA; clone_size: NA; cdr3_nt: TGTGCCAGCAGCCTAGCAGGCCCAGGGGTCCCTAACACTGAAGCTTTCTTT; cdr3_aa: CASSLAGPGVPNTEAFF
j_call: TRBJ1-6; v_call: TRBV7-2; d_call: TRBD1; clone_size: NA; cdr3_nt: TGTGCCAGCAGCTCCTCGGGGCCAGGGGGAAATTCACCCCTCCACTTT; cdr3_aa: CASSSSGPGGNSPLHF
j_call: TRBJ1-1; v_call: TRBV5-1; d_call: NA; clone_size: NA; cdr3_nt: TGCGCCAGCAGCTTGGCGGGGAGGGGGAACACTGAAGCTTTCTTT; cdr3_aa: CASSLAGRGNTEAFF
j_call: TRBJ2-5; v_call: TRBV27; d_call: NA; clone_size: NA; cdr3_nt: TGTGCCAGCAGTTTGTCGGGGATAGAGACCCAGTACTTC; cdr3_aa: CASSLSGIETQYF
j_call: TRBJ1-1; v_call: TRBV4-1; d_call: NA; clone_size: NA; cdr3_nt: TGCGCCAGCAGCCAAGAGGACACCTTAGAAGCTTTCTTT; cdr3_aa: CASSQEDTLEAFF
j_call: TRBJ2-1; v_call: TRBV4-1; d_call: TRBD1; clone_size: NA; cdr3_nt: TGCGCCAGCAGCTCCTCTATAGGGGGCGGGTACAATGAGCAGTTCTTC; cdr3_aa: CASSSSIGGGYNEQFF
j_call: TRBJ2-7; v_call: TRBV3-1/TRBV3-2; d_call: TRBD1; clone_size: NA; cdr3_nt: TGTGCCAGCAGTCCCCGGGACAGTATTTCCTACGAGCAGTACTTC; cdr3_aa: CASSPRDSISYEQYF
j_call: TRBJ1-3; v_call: TRBV5-1; d_call: NA; clone_size: few; cdr3_nt: TGCGCCAGCAGCCCCCTCGGGTATGGAAACACCATATATTTT; cdr3_aa: CASSPLGYGNTIYF
j_call: TRBJ1-2; v_call: TRBV5-4; d_call: NA; clone_size: NA; cdr3_nt: TGTGCCAGCAGCTTAGGGACAAGATCTAACTATGGCTACACCTTC; cdr3_aa: CASSLGTRSNYGYTF
j_call: TRBJ2-2; v_call: TRBV5-5; d_call: TRBD2; clone_size: NA; cdr3_nt: TGTGCCAGCAGCCTGACTCCGGGACTAGCGCACGGGGAGCTGTTTTTT; cdr3_aa: CASSLTPGLAHGELFF
j_call: TRBJ1-6; v_call: TRBV6-5; d_call: TRBD1; clone_size: NA; cdr3_nt: TGTGCCAGCAGTATACAGGGGACCAGGACACCCCTCCACTTT; cdr3_aa: CASSIQGTRTPLHF
j_call: TRBJ1-1; v_call: TRBV7-6; d_call: TRBD1; clone_size: NA; cdr3_nt: TGTGCCAGCCGAGGACAGGGGATGAACACTGAAGCTTTCTTT; cdr3_aa: CASRGQGMNTEAFF
j_call: TRBJ1-2; v_call: TRBV13; d_call: NA; clone_size: NA; cdr3_nt: TGTGCCAGCAGCCCAACAGGGATCAGAGGCTACACCTTC; cdr3_aa: CASSPTGIRGYTF
j_call: TRBJ1-4; v_call: TRBV2; d_call: NA; clone_size: NA; cdr3_nt: TGTGCCAGCATTGGGGGGGCGGGTAATGAAAAACTGTTTTTT; cdr3_aa: CASIGGAGNEKLFF
j_call: TRBJ2-1; v_call: TRBV7-2; d_call: TRBD2; clone_size: NA; cdr3_nt: TGTGCCAGCAGCTTAGATACTAGCGGGGGGAATGAGCAGTTCTTC; cdr3_aa: CASSLDTSGGNEQFF
j_call: TRBJ1-5; v_call: TRBV2; d_call: TRBD1; clone_size: NA; cdr3_nt: TGTGCCAGCGAGACGGAGGGACAGGGCGGCAATCAGCCCCAGCATTTT; cdr3_aa: CASETEGQGGNQPQHF
j_call: TRBJ1-2; v_call: TRBV7-8; d_call: NA; clone_size: NA; cdr3_nt: TGTGCCAGCAGCCCCTCCGACAGTCCTAACTATGGCTACACCTTC; cdr3_aa: CASSPSDSPNYGYTF
j_call: TRBJ1-5; v_call: TRBV12-5; d_call: NA; clone_size: NA; cdr3_nt: TGTGCTAGTGGTCCTCAGTACAGCAATCAGCCCCAGCATTTT; cdr3_aa: CASGPQYSNQPQHF
j_call: TRBJ1-3; v_call: TRBV2; d_call: NA; clone_size: NA; cdr3_nt: TGTGCCAGCAGTGAGATTCGCGGATCTGGAAACACCATATATTTT; cdr3_aa: CASSEIRGSGNTIYF
j_call: TRBJ2-3; v_call: TRBV11-3; d_call: NA; clone_size: NA; cdr3_nt: TGTGCCAGCAGCGGAGGCCCAGATACGCAGTATTTT; cdr3_aa: CASSGGPDTQYF
j_call: TRBJ1-2; v_call: TRBV7-9; d_call: TRBD1; clone_size: NA; cdr3_nt: TGTGCCAGCAGCGGACAGGGGGCGCGTCACTATGGCTACACCTTC; cdr3_aa: CASSGQGARHYGYTF
j_call: TRBJ1-1; v_call: TRBV2; d_call: NA; clone_size: NA; cdr3_nt: TGTGCCATCTCGGGGAGGGTTGAAGCTTTCTTT; cdr3_aa: CAISGRVEAFF
j_call: TRBJ1-2; v_call: TRBV12-3/TRBV12-4; d_call: TRBD1; clone_size: once; cdr3_nt: TGTGCCAGCAGTCAAGGGGCAGGGGGCGGCTACACCTTC; cdr3_aa: CASSQGAGGGYTF
j_call: TRBJ2-5; v_call: TRBV28; d_call: TRBD1; clone_size: NA; cdr3_nt: TGTGCCAGCGGCTTACAGGGGATGTACCAAGAGACCCAGTACTTC; cdr3_aa: CASGLQGMYQETQYF
j_call: TRBJ2-1; v_call: TRBV7-6; d_call: TRBD2; clone_size: NA; cdr3_nt: TGTGCCAGCAGCTTAGGGAGACTAGCGGGGGGGCATGAGCAGTTCTTC; cdr3_aa: CASSLGRLAGGHEQFF
j_call: TRBJ1-1; v_call: TRBV21-1; d_call: NA; clone_size: once; cdr3_nt: TGTGCCAGCAGCAAAGAAGGCGGAACGAACACTGAAGCTTTCTTT; cdr3_aa: CASSKEGGTNTEAFF
j_call: TRBJ2-2; v_call: TRBV4-2; d_call: NA; clone_size: NA; cdr3_nt: TGTGCCAGCAGCCAAGATTGGAACGGGGGTCCCACCGGGGAGCTGTTTTTT; cdr3_aa: CASSQDWNGGPTGELFF
j_call: TRBJ2-2; v_call: TRBV27; d_call: NA; clone_size: NA; cdr3_nt: TGTGCCAGCAGTCTACTTCAGGGGACGAACACCGGGGAGCTGTTTTTT; cdr3_aa: CASSLLQGTNTGELFF
j_call: TRBJ2-1; v_call: TRBV12-5; d_call: NA; clone_size: NA; cdr3_nt: TGTGCTAGTGGTTTAGTAGCTAGCTCCTACAATGAGCAGTTCTTC; cdr3_aa: CASGLVASSYNEQFF
j_call: TRBJ1-5; v_call: TRBV5-1; d_call: NA; clone_size: NA; cdr3_nt: TGCGCCAGCAGCCCCGGGGTAATTGGGGACAATCAGCCCCAGCATTTT; cdr3_aa: CASSPGVIGDNQPQHF